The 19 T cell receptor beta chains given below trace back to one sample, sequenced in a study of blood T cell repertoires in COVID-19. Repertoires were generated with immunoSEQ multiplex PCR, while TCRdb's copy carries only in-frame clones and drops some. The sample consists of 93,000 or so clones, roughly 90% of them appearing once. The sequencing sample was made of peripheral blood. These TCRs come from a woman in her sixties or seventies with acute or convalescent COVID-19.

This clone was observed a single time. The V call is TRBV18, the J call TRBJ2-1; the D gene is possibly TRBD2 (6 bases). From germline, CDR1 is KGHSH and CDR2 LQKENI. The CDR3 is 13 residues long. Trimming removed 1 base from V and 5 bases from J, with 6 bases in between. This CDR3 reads CASSPRGNNEQFF. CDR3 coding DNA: TGTGCCAGCTCACCACGCGGGAACAATGAGCAGTTCTTC.

In DNA form, the CDR3 reads TGTGCCAGCAGCTTAGAGGCAGGGGACGAGCAGTACTTC. Amino acid sequence: CASSLEAGDEQYF. The J gene is TRBJ2-7, the V gene TRBV11-3; perhaps TRBD1 as D (6 bases). The CDR3 is made up of 13 amino acids. V was pared by 0 bases and J by 5 bases, with 8 bases between. CDR1 and CDR2 from the germline V gene are SGHNT and YENEEA.

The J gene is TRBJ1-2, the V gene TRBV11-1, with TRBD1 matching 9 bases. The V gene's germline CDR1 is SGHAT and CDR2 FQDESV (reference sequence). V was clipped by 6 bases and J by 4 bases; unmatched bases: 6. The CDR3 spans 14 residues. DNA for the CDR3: TGTGCCAGCAGTCGGGACAGGGATTTCTATGGCTACACCTTC. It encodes CASSRDRDFYGYTF.

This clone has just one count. CDR3 DNA: TGTGCCAGCAGTTTAGGCGCGGAGCTTAATTCACCCCTCCACTTT. Translating it yields CASSLGAELNSPLHF. The chain links TRBV28 to TRBJ1-6, with unresolved D. The CDR3 consists of 15 residues. V was pared by 2 bases and J by 6 bases, with 11 bases between. Germline lookup yields CDR1 MDHEN and CDR2 SYDVKM.

CDR3 region: CASSLAGGGYTF. The CDR3, as DNA: TGTGCCAGCAGTTTAGCAGGCGGGGGCTACACCTTC. V and J are TRBV28 and TRBJ1-2; D ambiguous. Germline assignment: CDR1 MDHEN and CDR2 SYDVKM. This CDR3 has 12 amino acids. V gave up 2 bases and J gave up 8 bases, with 9 bases separating them.

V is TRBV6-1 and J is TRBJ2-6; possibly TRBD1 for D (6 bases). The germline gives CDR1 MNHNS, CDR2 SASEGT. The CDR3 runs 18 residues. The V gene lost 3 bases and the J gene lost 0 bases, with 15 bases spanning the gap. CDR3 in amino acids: CASSDRTAWGSGANVLTF. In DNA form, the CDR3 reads TGTGCCAGCAGTGACCGGACAGCCTGGGGCTCTGGGGCCAACGTCCTGACTTTC.

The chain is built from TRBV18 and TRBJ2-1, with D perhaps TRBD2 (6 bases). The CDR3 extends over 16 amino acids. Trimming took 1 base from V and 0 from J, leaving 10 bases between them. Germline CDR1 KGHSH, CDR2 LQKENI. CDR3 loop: CASSPRNGSSYNEQFF. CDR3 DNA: TGTGCCAGCTCACCACGGAACGGGAGCTCCTACAATGAGCAGTTCTTC.

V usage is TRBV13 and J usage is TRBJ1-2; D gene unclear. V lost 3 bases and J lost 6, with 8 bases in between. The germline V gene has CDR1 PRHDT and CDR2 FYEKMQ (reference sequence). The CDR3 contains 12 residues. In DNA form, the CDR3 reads TGTGCCAGCAGCTTGAACTATAATGGCTACACCTTC. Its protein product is CASSLNYNGYTF.

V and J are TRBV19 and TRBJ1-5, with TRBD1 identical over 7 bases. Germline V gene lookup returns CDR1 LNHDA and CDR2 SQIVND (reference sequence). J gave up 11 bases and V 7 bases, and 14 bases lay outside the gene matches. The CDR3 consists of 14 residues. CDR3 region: CASNDRARTVTQHF. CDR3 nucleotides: TGTGCCAGTAACGACAGGGCCCGGACGGTGACCCAGCATTTT.

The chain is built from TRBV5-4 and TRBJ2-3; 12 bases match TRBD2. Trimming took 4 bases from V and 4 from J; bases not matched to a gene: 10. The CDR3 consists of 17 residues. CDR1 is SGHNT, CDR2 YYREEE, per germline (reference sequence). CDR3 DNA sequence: TGTGCCAGCAGCGTCTATATACTAGCGGGAGGTGCAGATACGCAGTATTTT. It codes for CASSVYILAGGADTQYF.

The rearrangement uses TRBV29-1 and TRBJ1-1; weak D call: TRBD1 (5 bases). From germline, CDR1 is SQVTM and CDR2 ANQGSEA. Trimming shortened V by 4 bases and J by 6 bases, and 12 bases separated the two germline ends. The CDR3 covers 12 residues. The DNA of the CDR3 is TGCAGCGTTGTCGACAGTCTGGCTGAAGCTTTCTTT. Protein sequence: CSVVDSLAEAFF.

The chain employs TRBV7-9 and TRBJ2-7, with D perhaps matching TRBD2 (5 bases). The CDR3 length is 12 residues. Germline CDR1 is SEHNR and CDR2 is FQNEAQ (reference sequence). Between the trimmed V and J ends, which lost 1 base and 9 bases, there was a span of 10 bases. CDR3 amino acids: CASSLGEGRQYF. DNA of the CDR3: TGTGCCAGCAGCTTAGGAGAGGGAAGGCAGTACTTC.

CDR3 protein: CASSRPGTSAYNEQFF. The CDR3 bases are TGTGCCAGTAGTCGCCCCGGGACTAGCGCTTACAATGAGCAGTTCTTC. The chain has TRBV19 and TRBJ2-1, with TRBD2 identical over 10 bases. Germline CDR1 and CDR2: LNHDA and SQIVND (reference sequence). The CDR3 sequence is 16 residues long. Unmatched junction bases numbered 8, after V lost 5 bases and J lost 4 bases.

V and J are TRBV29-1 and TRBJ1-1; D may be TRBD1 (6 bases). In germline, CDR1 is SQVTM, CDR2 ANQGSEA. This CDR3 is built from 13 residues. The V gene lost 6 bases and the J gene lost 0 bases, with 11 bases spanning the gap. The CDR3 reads CSVVTGMNTEAFF. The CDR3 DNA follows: TGCAGCGTAGTGACAGGCATGAACACTGAAGCTTTCTTT.

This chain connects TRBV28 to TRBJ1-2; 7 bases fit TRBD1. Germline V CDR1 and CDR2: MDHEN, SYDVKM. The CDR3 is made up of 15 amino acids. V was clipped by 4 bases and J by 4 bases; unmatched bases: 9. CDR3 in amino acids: CASSSPLTGVYGYTF. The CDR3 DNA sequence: TGTGCCAGCAGTTCACCACTCACAGGGGTCTATGGCTACACCTTC.

CDR3 nucleotide sequence: TGCGCCAGCAGCCCCCGAGGACAGGAGATGAACACTGAAGCTTTCTTT. Its translation is CASSPRGQEMNTEAFF. The rearrangement uses TRBV5-1 and TRBJ1-1; 7 nucleotides align to TRBD1. There are 16 residues in the CDR3. Germline trimming cut 4 bases from V and 0 bases from J; bases unmatched to any gene: 9. Germline assignment: CDR1 SGHRS and CDR2 YFSETQ.

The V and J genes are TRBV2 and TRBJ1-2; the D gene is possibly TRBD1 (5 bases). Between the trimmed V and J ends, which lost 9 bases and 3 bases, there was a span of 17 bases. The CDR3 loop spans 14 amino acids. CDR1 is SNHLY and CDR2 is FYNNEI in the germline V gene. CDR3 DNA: TGTGCCAGTCACGTCGGGGGGAGTGACTATGGCTACACCTTC. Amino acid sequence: CASHVGGSDYGYTF.

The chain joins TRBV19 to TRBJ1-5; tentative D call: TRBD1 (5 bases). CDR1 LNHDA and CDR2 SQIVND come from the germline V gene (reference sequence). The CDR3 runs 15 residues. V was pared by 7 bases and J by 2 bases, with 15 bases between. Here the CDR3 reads CASTQGRVGNQPQHF. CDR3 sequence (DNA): TGTGCCAGTACCCAGGGAAGGGTGGGCAATCAGCCCCAGCATTTT.

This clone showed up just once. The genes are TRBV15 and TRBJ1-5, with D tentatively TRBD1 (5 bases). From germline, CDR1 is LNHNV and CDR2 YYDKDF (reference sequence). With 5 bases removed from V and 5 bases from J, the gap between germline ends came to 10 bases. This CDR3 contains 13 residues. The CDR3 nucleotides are TGTGCCACCAGCGTGGGGGGGGATCAGCCCCAGCATTTT. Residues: CATSVGGDQPQHF.